Each of the 5 T cell receptor beta chains below was sequenced from the same sample in a study of shared clonotypes between healthy human individuals. The method was immunoSEQ multiplex PCR; TCRdb's version includes in-frame clones alone and lacks a portion of them. The repertoire holds about 1,800,000 clones, around 96% seen once, with less than 1.5% in the top ten. Naive CD8 isolation took CD45RO-negative cells positively selected for CCR7 and excluded terminally differentiated effector memory CD45RA+ cells. Sequences were obtained from naive CD8+ T cells sorted from blood. The receptors stem from a man between 18 and 35 years old in good health.

The chain has TRBV9 and TRBJ2-1; possibly TRBD2 for D (5 bases). V was pared by 2 bases and J by 8 bases, with 14 bases between. The CDR3 covers 14 residues. Germline V gene sequence: CDR1 SGDLS, CDR2 YYNGEE. CDR3 sequence: CASSVTRGWDEQFF. Here the CDR3 DNA reads TGTGCCAGCAGCGTCACCCGGGGTTGGGATGAGCAGTTCTTC. Full variable domain (remainder filled in from reference TRBV9 and TRBJ2-1): DSGVTQTPKHLITATGQRVTLRCSPRSGDLSVYWYQQSLDQGLQFLIQYYNGEERAKGNILERFSAQQFPDLHSELNLSSLELGDSALYFCASSVTRGWDEQFFGPGTRLTVL.

The genes are TRBV27 and TRBJ1-1; D perhaps matches TRBD1 (5 bases). V shed 5 bases and J shed 2 bases, with 9 bases lying between them. The V gene's germline CDR1 is MNHEY and CDR2 SMNVEV (reference sequence). The CDR3 consists of 13 residues. The CDR3: CASSIQANTEAFF. For the CDR3, the DNA is TGTGCCAGCAGTATACAGGCAAACACTGAAGCTTTCTTT.

This chain connects TRBV28 to TRBJ2-1; 11 nucleotides match TRBD2. Germline CDR1 and CDR2: MDHEN and SYDVKM. The ends lost 4 bases at V and 2 bases at J; junction bases unmatched: 7. The CDR3 sequence is 17 residues long. The CDR3 DNA follows: TGTGCCAGCAGTTCTCGATCACTAGCGGGGGCCTACAATGAGCAGTTCTTC. It codes for CASSSRSLAGAYNEQFF.

J is TRBJ1-4 and V is TRBV7-9, with D maybe TRBD1 (5 bases). Per the germline V gene, CDR1 is SEHNR and CDR2 is FQNEAQ (reference sequence). The CDR3 totals 13 residues. The germline V and J ends were trimmed by 5 bases and 8 bases, with 12 bases remaining between them. The CDR3 loop is CASSIVGGEKLFF. The DNA of the CDR3 is TGTGCCAGCAGCATTGTCGGGGGGGAAAAACTGTTTTTT. Full variable domain (rest looked up from reference TRBV7-9 and TRBJ1-4): DTGVSQNPRHKITKRGQNVTFRCDPISEHNRLYWYRQTLGQGPEFLTYFQNEAQLEKSRLLSDRFSAERPKGSFSTLEIQRTEQGDSAMYLCASSIVGGEKLFFGSGTQLSVL.

The rearrangement joins TRBV11-2 to TRBJ2-1, with 9 bases matching TRBD2. Germline CDR1 SGHAT, CDR2 FQNNGV. The CDR3 is 18 residues long. Trimming cost V 8 bases and J 6 bases; bases outside gene matches: 20. CDR3 protein: CASQGGSGSRLARNEQFF. The CDR3 DNA reads as TGTGCCAGCCAGGGAGGTAGCGGGAGCCGATTGGCTCGCAATGAGCAGTTCTTC.